Given below is one TCR beta chain in context. The antigen is undetermined. Described treatment: some 19 received Ad26.COV2.S at low or high dose, single or two shots; roughly five received placebo; per-sample allocation not given. Day 63 after the first vaccine or placebo injection was the time point for sampling. The vaccine delivered Wuhan-strain SARS-CoV-2 spike through an Ad26 vector. The sample originates from a study of Ad26.COV2.S vaccination and SARS-CoV-2 variants. Whole-study results and caveats: Substantial response breadth was reportedly seen for spike-specific CD8+ and CD4+ T cells after vaccination. Possible underestimation of total T cell responses by the TCR breadth and depth analyses was noted.

Clones were sequenced by immunoSEQ multiplex PCR, and TCRdb holds only the in-frame ones, with some missing. The sample holds some 460,000 clones, around 89% seen once. The germline V and J ends were trimmed by 6 bases and 0 bases, with 20 bases remaining between them. CDR3 length equals 18 residues. Germline values: CDR1 MDHEN, CDR2 SYDVKM. The sequence came from a person between 18 and 65 years old who received the Ad26.COV2.S COVID-19 vaccine or a placebo. The genes are TRBV28 and TRBJ1-4, with a weak D call TRBD1 (6 bases). Sequenced here: peripheral blood, sampled in a trial of Ad26.COV2.S vaccine versus placebo. CDR3 nucleotide sequence: TGTGCCAGCAGCCCCCCCGAGGGGGTGACCACAACTAATGAAAAACTGTTTTTT. Translated, it gives CASSPPEGVTTTNEKLFF.